The following is a T cell receptor beta chain sequence with its context. Its cognate antigen is unknown. The sample originates from a study of shared clonotypes between healthy human individuals. Study at large: Every donor yielded three CD4 naive, three CD4 memory, two CD8 naive and one CD8 memory plate. Whole-study results and caveats: Compared with memory subsets, naive subsets generally had larger estimated richness.

The CDR3 is 17 residues long. Germline lookup yields CDR1 MNHEY and CDR2 SMNVEV (reference sequence). V was clipped by 2 bases and J by 7 bases, with 23 bases between them. In the naive CD8 group, cells lacked CD45RO and were positively selected for CCR7, so terminally differentiated effector memory CD45RA+ cells were left out. Template for every sorted-subset replicate PCR totaled about 0.2 ug DNA, roughly 30,000 T cell genomes. The table came from immunoSEQ multiplex PCR; TCRdb's copy has only in-frame clones and leaves some out. In the table there are 600,000 or so clones, 95% to 98% of which are singletons.

Material: naive CD8+ T cells sorted from blood. This chain joins TRBV27 and TRBJ1-2; the D gene is possibly TRBD1 (5 bases). This TCR was sampled from a man aged 30 to 39 in good health. CDR3 DNA: TGTGCCAGCAGTTTACGACAGAGCTCAGGGACGATAGGTGGCTACACCTTC. Translating it yields CASSLRQSSGTIGGYTF.